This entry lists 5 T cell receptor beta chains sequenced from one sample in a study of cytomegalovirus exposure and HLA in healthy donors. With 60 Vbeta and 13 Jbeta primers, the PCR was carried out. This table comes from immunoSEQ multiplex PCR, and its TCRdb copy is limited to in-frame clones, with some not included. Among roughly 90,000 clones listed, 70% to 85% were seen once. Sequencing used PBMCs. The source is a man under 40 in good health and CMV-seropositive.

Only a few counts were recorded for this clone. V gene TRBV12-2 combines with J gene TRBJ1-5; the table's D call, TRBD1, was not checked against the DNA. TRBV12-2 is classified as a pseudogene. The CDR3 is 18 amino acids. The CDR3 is CASRLGWQGSTSNQPQHF. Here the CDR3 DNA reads TGTGCAAGTCGCTTAGGATGGCAGGGGTCTACAAGCAATCAGCCCCAGCATTTT.

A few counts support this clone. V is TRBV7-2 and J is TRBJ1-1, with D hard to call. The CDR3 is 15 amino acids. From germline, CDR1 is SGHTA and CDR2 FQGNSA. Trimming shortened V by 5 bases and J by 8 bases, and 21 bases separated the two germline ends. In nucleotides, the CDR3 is TGTGCCAGCAGCCAACGGTCGGGAGGTGATAGGGAAGCTTTCTTT. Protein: CASSQRSGGDREAFF.

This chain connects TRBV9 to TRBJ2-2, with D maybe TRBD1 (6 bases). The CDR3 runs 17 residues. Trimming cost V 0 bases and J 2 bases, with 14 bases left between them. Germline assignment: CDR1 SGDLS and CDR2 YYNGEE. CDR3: CASSVGQGLGNTGELFF. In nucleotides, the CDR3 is TGTGCCAGCAGCGTAGGTCAGGGGCTGGGTAACACCGGGGAGCTGTTTTTT.

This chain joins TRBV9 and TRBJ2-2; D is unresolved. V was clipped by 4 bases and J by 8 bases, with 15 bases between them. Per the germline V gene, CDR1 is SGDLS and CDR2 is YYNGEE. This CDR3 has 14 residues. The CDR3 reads CASSLRLSLGELFF. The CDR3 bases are TGTGCCAGCAGCCTCCGACTTTCCTTGGGGGAGCTGTTTTTT.

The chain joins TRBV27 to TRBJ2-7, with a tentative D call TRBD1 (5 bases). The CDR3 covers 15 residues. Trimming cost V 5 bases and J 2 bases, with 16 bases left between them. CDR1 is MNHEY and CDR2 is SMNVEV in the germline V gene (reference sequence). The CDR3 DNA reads TGTGCCAGCAGTCCCCTAGGACATAGGCCCTACGAGCAGTACTTC. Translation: CASSPLGHRPYEQYF.